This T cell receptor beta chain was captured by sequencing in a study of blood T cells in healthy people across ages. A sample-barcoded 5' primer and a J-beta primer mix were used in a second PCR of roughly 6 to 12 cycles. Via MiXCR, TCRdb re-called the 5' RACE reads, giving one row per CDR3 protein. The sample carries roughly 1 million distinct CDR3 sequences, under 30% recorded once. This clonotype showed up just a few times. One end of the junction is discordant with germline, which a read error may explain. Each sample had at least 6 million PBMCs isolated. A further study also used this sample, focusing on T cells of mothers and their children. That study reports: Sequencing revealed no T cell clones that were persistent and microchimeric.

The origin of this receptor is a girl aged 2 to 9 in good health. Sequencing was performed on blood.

The CDR3, as DNA: TGCAGCGTACCATCGCCCTCTCTGACAGGCCCTGGAAACACCGTACATTTT. Encoded protein: CSVPSPSLTGPGNTVHF. This chain connects TRBV29-1 to TRBJ1-3, with D possibly being TRBD1 (6 bases). CDR1 is SQVTM, CDR2 ANQGSEA, per germline. CDR3 size: 17 residues.